This T cell receptor (beta chain) was sequenced during a study of cytomegalovirus exposure and HLA in healthy donors. TCRdb's table, derived via immunoSEQ multiplex PCR, lists solely in-frame clones and lacks some. This table has about 260,000 clones, 90% appearing once. V trimming: 4 bases; J trimming: 8 bases; junction bases outside the gene matches: 12. The CDR3 spans 16 residues. The V gene's germline CDR1 is SGHRS and CDR2 YFSETQ. Study observations and caveats: TCR beta chains numbering 164 were designated cytomegalovirus-associated.

On this clone itself: The antigen is undetermined.

The chain recombines TRBV5-1 with TRBJ1-2, with 12 bases aligning to TRBD1. The sample was PBMCs. The source is a woman aged 25 to 39 in good health and CMV-seronegative. The CDR3 loop is CASSRSPGQGAIGYTF. The CDR3 DNA reads as TGCGCCAGCAGCAGATCTCCGGGACAGGGGGCAATCGGCTACACCTTC.